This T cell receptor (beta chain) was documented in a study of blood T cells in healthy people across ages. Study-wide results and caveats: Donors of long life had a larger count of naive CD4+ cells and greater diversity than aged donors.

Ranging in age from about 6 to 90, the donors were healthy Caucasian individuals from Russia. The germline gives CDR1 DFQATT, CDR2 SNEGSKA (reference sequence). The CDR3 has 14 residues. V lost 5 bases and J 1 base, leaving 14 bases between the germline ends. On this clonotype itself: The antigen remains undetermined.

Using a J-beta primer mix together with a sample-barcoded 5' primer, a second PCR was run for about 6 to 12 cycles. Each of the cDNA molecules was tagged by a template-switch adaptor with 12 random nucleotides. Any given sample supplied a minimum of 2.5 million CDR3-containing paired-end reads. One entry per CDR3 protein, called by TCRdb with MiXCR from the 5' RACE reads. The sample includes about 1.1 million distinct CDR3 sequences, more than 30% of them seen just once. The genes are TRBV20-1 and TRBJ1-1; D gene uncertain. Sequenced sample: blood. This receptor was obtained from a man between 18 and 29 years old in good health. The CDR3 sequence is CSAPLVSSNTEAFF. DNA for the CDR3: TGCAGTGCTCCCCTTGTCAGCTCGAACACTGAAGCTTTCTTT.